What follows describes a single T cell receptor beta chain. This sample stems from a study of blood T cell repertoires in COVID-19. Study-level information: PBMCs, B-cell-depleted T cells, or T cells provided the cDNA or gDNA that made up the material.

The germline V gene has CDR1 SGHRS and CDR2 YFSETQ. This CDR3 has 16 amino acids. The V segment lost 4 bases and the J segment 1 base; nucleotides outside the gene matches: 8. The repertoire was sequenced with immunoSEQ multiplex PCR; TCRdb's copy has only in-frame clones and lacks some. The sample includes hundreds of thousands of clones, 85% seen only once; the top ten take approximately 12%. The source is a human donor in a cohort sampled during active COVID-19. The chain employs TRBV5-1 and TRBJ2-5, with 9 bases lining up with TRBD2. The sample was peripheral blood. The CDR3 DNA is TGCGCCAGCAGCCCGGAGGGCGGGAGGGTCCAAGAGACCCAGTACTTC. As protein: CASSPEGGRVQETQYF. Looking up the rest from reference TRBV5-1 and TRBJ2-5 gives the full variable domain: KAGVTQTPRYLIKTRGQQVTLSCSPISGHRSVSWYQQTPGQGLQFLFEYFSETQRNKGNFPGRFSGRQFSNSRSEMNVSTLELGDSALYLCASSPEGGRVQETQYFGPGTRLLVL.